The T cell receptor beta chain under discussion was sequenced for a study of OX40 agonist ivuxolimab in advanced cancers. Study background: Ivuxolimab, an agonistic anti-OX40 (CD134) antibody, was given to patients.

A word on this clone: The antigen remains unidentified.

Autoimmune disease history or systemic immunosuppression disqualified patients. Sequencing was performed with immunoSEQ multiplex PCR; in TCRdb, only in-frame clones are kept and a portion is missing. In the table there are 80,000 to 95,000 clones, roughly 91% of which are singletons. Study-level results: CD4+ and CD8+ T cells in blood underwent clonal expansion by week 6 at 0.1 to 3.0 mg/kg.

The junction had 5 bases not matched to a gene; V was cut back by 0 bases and J by 6 bases. CDR1 SGHAT and CDR2 FQNNGV come from the germline V gene. The CDR3 is 16 residues long. The chain joins TRBV11-2 to TRBJ1-6; 7 positions agree with TRBD1. Sequencing used CD4+ or CD8+ T cells sorted from blood, obtained in a trial of the OX40 agonist ivuxolimab. The receptor comes from an adult with an advanced solid tumor such as melanoma, head and neck, liver or kidney cancer. CDR3 sequence (DNA): TGTGCCAGCAGCTTAGATCAAGGGGGCGGTAATTCACCCCTCCACTTT. Translated: CASSLDQGGGNSPLHF.